This T cell receptor beta chain originates from a study of long-term antiretroviral therapy in people with HIV. Per donor, at least one pre-ART and at least two post-ART PBMC samples were obtained. Version v3.0 of the immunoSEQ assay ran at survey level. Measured with immunoSEQ multiplex PCR; TCRdb has only the in-frame clones, and not every one. Among tens of thousands of clones listed, around nine tenths were seen once. The origin of this receptor is a woman aged 50 to 60 with HIV. Sample: unsorted PBMCs, taken 0.1 years before starting antiretroviral therapy.

The CDR3 is CASSREASTDTQYF. DNA for the CDR3: TGTGCCAGCAGCCGGGAAGCTAGCACAGATACGCAGTATTTT. The V call is TRBV7-3, the J call TRBJ2-3, with D perhaps TRBD2 (5 bases). This CDR3 spans 14 amino acids. Trimming took off 5 bases at V and 0 bases at J, with 9 bases between the two ends. The V gene's germline CDR1 is SGHTA and CDR2 FQGTGA.